Below, 18 T cell receptor beta chains from the same sample are listed, as sequenced in a study of blood T cell repertoires in COVID-19. Some clones are missing from TCRdb's copy, which holds only in-frame ones; the method was immunoSEQ multiplex PCR. The sample lists some 310,000 clones; around 90% were seen once. Material: peripheral blood. These receptors all come from a woman aged 40 to 49 with COVID-19, enrolled during active disease.

The chain has TRBV6-5 and TRBJ2-7, with 7 nucleotides matching TRBD1. V dropped 5 bases and J dropped 3; count of bases not matched to a gene: 10. Germline V gene data show CDR1 as MNHEY and CDR2 as SVGAGI. The CDR3 contains 15 residues. CDR3 bases: TGTGCCAGCAGTCACAGGGGTGTTATTGGCTACGAGCAGTACTTC. It specifies CASSHRGVIGYEQYF.

The V gene is TRBV29-1, the J gene TRBJ1-1; 8 bases fit TRBD1. This CDR3 contains 13 residues. From germline, CDR1 is SQVTM and CDR2 ANQGSEA. Germline trimming cut 4 bases from V and 4 bases from J; bases unmatched to any gene: 5. The DNA for the CDR3 is TGCAGCGTTGTTAGACAGGGGAGCACTGAAGCTTTCTTT. Translation: CSVVRQGSTEAFF.

The rearrangement uses TRBV5-1 and TRBJ2-5; 11 bases map to TRBD1. CDR3 size: 14 residues. Losses at the gene ends were 4 bases for V and 5 bases for J; bases not matched to a gene: 4. The germline CDR1 and CDR2 sequences are SGHRS and YFSETQ. The CDR3 DNA is TGCGCCAGCAGCCCCGGGACAGGGGGGGAGACCCAGTACTTC. Amino acid sequence: CASSPGTGGETQYF.

The chain employs TRBV28 and TRBJ2-1, with D unclear. The CDR3 extends over 11 amino acids. Deletions cut 7 bases from V and 10 bases from J, with 11 bases between. Per the germline V gene, CDR1 is MDHEN and CDR2 is SYDVKM. CDR3 loop: CASNLGWEQFF. The CDR3 DNA is TGTGCCAGCAACCTGGGCTGGGAGCAGTTCTTC.

The chain uses TRBV6-5 and TRBJ1-1; D not resolved. The CDR3 extends over 15 amino acids. Germline V gene data show CDR1 as MNHEY and CDR2 as SVGAGI. Deletions cut 6 bases from V and 2 bases from J, with 16 bases between. CDR3 coding DNA: TGTGCCAGCAGCCAAGCCATTCTGACAAACACTGAAGCTTTCTTT. Translation: CASSQAILTNTEAFF.

The J gene is TRBJ2-5, the V gene TRBV19; D is unclear. The V gene's germline CDR1 is LNHDA and CDR2 SQIVND (reference sequence). The CDR3 spans 13 residues. The germline V and J ends were trimmed by 2 bases and 1 base, with 5 bases remaining between them. The CDR3 region has the DNA TGTGCCAGTAGTATATACGGCCAAGAGACCCAGTACTTC. Its protein is CASSIYGQETQYF.

V is TRBV4-3 and J is TRBJ2-1, with D unresolved. V lost 2 bases and J lost 2, with 16 bases in between. The germline gives CDR1 LGHNA, CDR2 YSLEER. The CDR3 is 17 residues long. The CDR3 DNA sequence: TGCGCCAGCAGCCAATTTGGCGTCCAGGCGACCTACAATGAGCAGTTCTTC. Protein product: CASSQFGVQATYNEQFF.

CDR3 nucleotides: TGTGCCAGCAGCGGAACAGGGAATCGAGAAAAACTGTTTTTT. Residues: CASSGTGNREKLFF. The gene calls are TRBV9 and TRBJ1-4; TRBD1 is a possible D gene (6 bases). Per the germline V gene, CDR1 is SGDLS and CDR2 is YYNGEE. The length of the CDR3 is 14 residues. The ends were cut back, 3 bases at V and 8 bases at J, with 14 bases in the middle. The full variable domain, with the rest looked up from reference TRBV9 and TRBJ1-4, is DSGVTQTPKHLITATGQRVTLRCSPRSGDLSVYWYQQSLDQGLQFLIQYYNGEERAKGNILERFSAQQFPDLHSELNLSSLELGDSALYFCASSGTGNREKLFFGSGTQLSVL.

With regard to this clone: The junction and the germline gene differ at one end; a read error may be behind it. The CDR3 here is CASSYSRGATNEKLFF. As DNA, the CDR3 is TGTGCCAGCAGTTACAGCAGGGGCGCAACGAATGAAAAACTGTTTTTT. J is TRBJ1-4 and V is TRBV6-2 or TRBV6-3; tentatively, D is TRBD1 (6 bases). Germline assignment: CDR1 MNHEY and CDR2 SVGEGT. The CDR3 extends over 16 amino acids.

This clone appeared a few times. V usage is TRBV19 and J usage is TRBJ2-6; 9 bases agree with TRBD1. The CDR3 loop spans 17 amino acids. Per the germline V gene, CDR1 is LNHDA and CDR2 is SQIVND (reference sequence). The V and J ends lost 6 bases and 0 bases, in that order; junction bases with no gene match: 6. For the CDR3, the DNA is TGTGCCAGTAGGGATCAGACAGGGGGCTCTGGGGCCAACGTCCTGACTTTC. Its translation is CASRDQTGGSGANVLTF.

The V call is TRBV6-6, the J call TRBJ1-5, with 9 bases identical to TRBD1. The V gene's germline CDR1 is MNHNY and CDR2 SVGAGI (reference sequence). CDR3 size: 15 residues. V shed 1 base and J 4 bases; nucleotides not matched to a gene: 2. DNA for the CDR3: TGTGCCAGCAGTTACTGGGGGACAGGGAATCAGCCCCAGCATTTT. Translation: CASSYWGTGNQPQHF.

This clone has only a few counts. V is TRBV27 and J is TRBJ1-2; 8 bases line up with TRBD1. The ends lost 0 bases at V and 6 bases at J; junction bases unmatched: 9. Germline CDR1 reads MNHEY; CDR2 reads SMNVEV (reference sequence). The CDR3 totals 16 residues. In nucleotides, the CDR3 is TGTGCCAGCAGTTTATCGCCGGACAGGGCCGTCGATGGCTACACCTTC. This encodes CASSLSPDRAVDGYTF.

The CDR3 loop is CASSLSGTGGEKLFF. The CDR3 nucleotides are TGTGCCAGTAGTCTCTCCGGGACAGGGGGTGAAAAACTGTTTTTT. The gene calls are TRBV19 and TRBJ1-4, with 11 bases aligning to TRBD1. The germline V gene has CDR1 LNHDA and CDR2 SQIVND (reference sequence). The CDR3 consists of 15 residues. V gave up 5 bases and J gave up 7 bases; unmatched junction bases: 6.

V usage is TRBV28 and J usage is TRBJ1-1; 8 positions agree with TRBD1. The CDR3 is made up of 15 amino acids. V dropped 5 bases and J dropped 1; count of bases not matched to a gene: 6. Germline V gene data show CDR1 as MDHEN and CDR2 as SYDVKM. This CDR3 reads CASSPGQGPNTEAFF. The CDR3 DNA is TGTGCCAGCAGTCCCGGACAGGGCCCGAACACTGAAGCTTTCTTT.

The rearrangement joins TRBV7-9 to TRBJ2-5; TRBD2 matches at 14 bases. V lost 3 bases and J lost 5; bases outside the gene matches: 5. Germline V lookup: CDR1 SEHNR, CDR2 FQNEAQ (reference sequence). The CDR3 totals 16 residues. The CDR3 spells CASSLGLAGEKETQYF. Here the CDR3 DNA reads TGTGCCAGCAGCTTGGGACTAGCGGGGGAGAAGGAGACCCAGTACTTC.

The chain recombines TRBV6-6 with TRBJ1-2, with TRBD1 as a possible D gene (6 bases). CDR1 and CDR2 from the germline V gene are MNHNY and SVGAGI (reference sequence). V lost 3 bases and J lost 8, with 19 bases in between. The length of the CDR3 is 15 residues. The CDR3 DNA reads as TGTGCCAGCAGTTATCAGGGGTCCCAGGTAGAGGGCTACACCTTC. Translating it yields CASSYQGSQVEGYTF.

The V and J genes are TRBV10-3 and TRBJ2-7, with 10 bases matching TRBD2. The CDR3 runs 14 residues. Losses at the gene ends were 4 bases for V and 2 bases for J; bases not matched to a gene: 2. Per germline, CDR1 ENHRY and CDR2 SYGVKD. The CDR3 DNA sequence: TGTGCCATCAGTGCTAGCGGGGGCACCTACGAGCAGTACTTC. It yields the protein CAISASGGTYEQYF.

V usage is TRBV9 and J usage is TRBJ2-3, with 8 bases fitting TRBD2. This CDR3 has 17 residues. With V trimmed by 5 bases and J by 0 bases, 11 bases remained unmatched. Germline assignment: CDR1 SGDLS and CDR2 YYNGEE. CDR3 DNA sequence: TGTGCCAGCAGTCCCGTGGTAGCGGGAACTAGCACAGATACGCAGTATTTT. It codes for CASSPVVAGTSTDTQYF.